This TCR beta chain was identified during a study of blood T cells in healthy people across ages. Investigators took 9.5 to 10 milliliters of peripheral blood from every donor. Per sample, a minimum of 7 million PBMCs were isolated. Germline trimming cut 1 base from V and 8 bases from J; bases unmatched to any gene: 11. CDR1 SGHDT and CDR2 YYEEEE come from the germline V gene. The CDR3 has 16 amino acids. Regarding this clonotype: Its antigen remains unidentified.

General study points: The study found TCR beta diversity correlated strongly with naive T cell percentage. Considered underestimates were the diversity estimates obtained from one million T cells.

A second PCR of 7 to 11 cycles used a sample-barcoded 5' primer and a J-beta primer mix. TCRdb itself ran the 5' RACE reads through MiXCR, one entry per CDR3 protein. The table includes more than 650,000 distinct CDR3 sequences, about 20% detected once. Material: blood. V is TRBV5-6 and J is TRBJ2-3, with TRBD2 identical over 9 bases. The receptor's source is a man in his 70s in good health. In nucleotides, the CDR3 is TGTGCCAGCAGCTTGCTCTGGAGCGGGGGGCGAGGTACGCAGTATTTT. Amino acids: CASSLLWSGGRGTQYF.